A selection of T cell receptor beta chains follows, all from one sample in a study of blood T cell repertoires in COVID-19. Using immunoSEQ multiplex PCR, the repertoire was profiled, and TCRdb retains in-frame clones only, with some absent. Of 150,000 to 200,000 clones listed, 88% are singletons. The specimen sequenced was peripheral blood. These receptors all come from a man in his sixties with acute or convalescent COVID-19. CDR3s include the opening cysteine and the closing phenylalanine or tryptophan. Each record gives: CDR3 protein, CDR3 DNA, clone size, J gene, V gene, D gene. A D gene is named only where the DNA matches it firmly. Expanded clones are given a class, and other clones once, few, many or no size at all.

CDR3: CSATGSRSGNTIYF
DNA: TGCAGCGCCACAGGCTCCCGCTCTGGAAACACCATATATTTT
size: .
J: TRBJ1-3
V: TRBV29-1
D: .

CDR3: CASTRTSTGGLYGYTF
DNA: TGTGCCAGCACCAGAACATCTACAGGGGGCTTGTATGGCTACACCTTC
size: .
J: TRBJ1-2
V: TRBV27
D: TRBD1

CDR3: CASSLVWVGGNQPQHF
DNA: TGTGCCAGCAGCTTAGTTTGGGTGGGGGGTAATCAGCCCCAGCATTTT
size: .
J: TRBJ1-5
V: TRBV5-8
D: .

CDR3: CASSTFQENTEAFF
DNA: TGTGCCAGCTCAACCTTCCAGGAAAACACTGAAGCTTTCTTT
size: .
J: TRBJ1-1
V: TRBV18
D: .

CDR3: CASSPDGQGNQPQHF
DNA: TGTGCCAGCAGCCCCGATGGGCAGGGCAATCAGCCCCAGCATTTT
size: .
J: TRBJ1-5
V: TRBV7-9
D: .

CDR3: CASSIGQGSASTDTQYF
DNA: TGCGCCAGCAGCATCGGACAGGGATCTGCTAGCACAGATACGCAGTATTTT
size: .
J: TRBJ2-3
V: TRBV5-1
D: TRBD1

CDR3: CASSPNSGFSYNSPLHF
DNA: TGTGCCAGCTCACCAAATTCGGGGTTCTCCTATAATTCACCCCTCCACTTT
size: .
J: TRBJ1-6
V: TRBV18
D: .

CDR3: CASSPRTGGIMNTEAFF
DNA: TGTGCCAGCAGCCCCCGGACAGGGGGGATTATGAACACTGAAGCTTTCTTT
size: few
J: TRBJ1-1
V: TRBV9
D: TRBD1

CDR3: CASSVQGLTYNEQFF
DNA: TGTGCCAGCAGCGTACAGGGGTTAACCTACAATGAGCAGTTCTTC
size: .
J: TRBJ2-1
V: TRBV7-9
D: TRBD1

CDR3: CASSDPGRKGNTEAFF
DNA: TGTGCCAGCAGCGACCCAGGGAGGAAGGGGAACACTGAAGCTTTCTTT
size: .
J: TRBJ1-1
V: TRBV9
D: .

CDR3: CASSLSGGDSNEQFF
DNA: TGTGCCAGCAGCTTGTCGGGGGGGGATTCCAATGAGCAGTTCTTC
size: .
J: TRBJ2-1
V: TRBV5-8
D: TRBD2

CDR3: CASSFGQEYNEQFF
DNA: TGTGCCAGCAGCTTTGGACAGGAATACAATGAGCAGTTCTTC
size: .
J: TRBJ2-1
V: TRBV13
D: TRBD1

CDR3: CATLAGELQETQYF
DNA: TGTGCCACTTTAGCGGGGGAACTCCAAGAGACCCAGTACTTC
size: .
J: TRBJ2-5
V: TRBV10-3
D: TRBD2

CDR3: CASSYNRGPRTSGSRYEQYF
DNA: TGTGCCAGCAGTTACAACAGGGGGCCTCGGACTAGCGGGAGTCGATACGAGCAGTACTTC
size: few
J: TRBJ2-7
V: TRBV6-2/TRBV6-3
D: TRBD2

CDR3: CASSGRQGVDIVGNQPQHF
DNA: TGTGCCAGCAGCGGTAGACAGGGGGTCGACATAGTTGGCAATCAGCCCCAGCATTTT
size: .
J: TRBJ1-5
V: TRBV21-1
D: .

CDR3: CASSIGSGLVQETQYF
DNA: TGTGCCAGTAGTATAGGGTCGGGACTAGTGCAAGAGACCCAGTACTTC
size: .
J: TRBJ2-5
V: TRBV19
D: TRBD2

CDR3: CASSLIPGADTEAFF
DNA: TGTGCCAGCAGCTTAATCCCAGGGGCGGACACTGAAGCTTTCTTT
size: few
J: TRBJ1-1
V: TRBV7-3
D: .

CDR3: CASSQGSEKLFF
DNA: TGTGCCAGCAGCCAGGGCTCTGAAAAACTGTTTTTT
size: .
J: TRBJ1-4
V: TRBV3-1/TRBV3-2
D: .

CDR3: CASSLGSGGNQPQHF
DNA: TGTGCCAGCAGCTTAGGGTCAGGGGGAAATCAGCCCCAGCATTTT
size: .
J: TRBJ1-5
V: TRBV7-2
D: TRBD1

CDR3: CASSPSGGASNEQFF
DNA: TGTGCCAGCAGCCCTAGCGGGGGGGCTTCCAATGAGCAGTTCTTC
size: .
J: TRBJ2-1
V: TRBV7-3
D: TRBD2